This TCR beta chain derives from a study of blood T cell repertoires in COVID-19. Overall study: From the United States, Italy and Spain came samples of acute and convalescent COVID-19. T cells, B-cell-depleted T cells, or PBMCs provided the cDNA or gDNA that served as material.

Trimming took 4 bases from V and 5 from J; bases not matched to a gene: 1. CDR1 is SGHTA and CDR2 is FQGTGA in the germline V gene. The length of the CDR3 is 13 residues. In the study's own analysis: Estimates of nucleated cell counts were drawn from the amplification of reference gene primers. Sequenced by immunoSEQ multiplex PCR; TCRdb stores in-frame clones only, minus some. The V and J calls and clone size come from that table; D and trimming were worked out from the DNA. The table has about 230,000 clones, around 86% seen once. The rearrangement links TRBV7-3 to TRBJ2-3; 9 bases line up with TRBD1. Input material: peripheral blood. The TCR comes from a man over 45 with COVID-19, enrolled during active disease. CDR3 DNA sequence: TGTGCCAGCAGCTCGACAGGGGGAGATACGCAGTATTTT. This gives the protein CASSSTGGDTQYF. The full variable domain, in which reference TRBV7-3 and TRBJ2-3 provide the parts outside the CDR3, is GAGVSQTPSNKVTEKGKYVELRCDPISGHTALYWYRQSLGQGPEFLIYFQGTGAADDSGLPNDRFFAVRPEGSVSTLKIQRTERGDSAVYLCASSSTGGDTQYFGPGTRLTVL.